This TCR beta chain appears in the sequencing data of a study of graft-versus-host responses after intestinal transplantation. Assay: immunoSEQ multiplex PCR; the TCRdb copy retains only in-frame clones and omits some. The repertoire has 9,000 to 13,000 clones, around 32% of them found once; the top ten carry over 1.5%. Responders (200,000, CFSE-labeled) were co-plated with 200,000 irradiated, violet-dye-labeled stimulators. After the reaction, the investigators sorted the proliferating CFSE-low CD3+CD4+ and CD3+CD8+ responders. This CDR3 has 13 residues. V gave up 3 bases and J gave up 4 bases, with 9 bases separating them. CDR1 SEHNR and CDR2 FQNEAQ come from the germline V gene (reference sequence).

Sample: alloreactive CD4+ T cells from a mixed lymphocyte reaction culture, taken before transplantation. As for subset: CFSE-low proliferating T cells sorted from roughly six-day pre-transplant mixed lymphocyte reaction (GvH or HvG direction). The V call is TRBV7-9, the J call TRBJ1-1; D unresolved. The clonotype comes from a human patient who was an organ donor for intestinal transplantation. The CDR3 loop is CASSLGRVTEAFF. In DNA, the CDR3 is TGTGCCAGCAGCTTGGGGAGGGTCACTGAAGCTTTCTTT.